Following are 29 T cell receptor beta chains from one sample sequenced in a study of blood T cell repertoires in COVID-19. Assay used: immunoSEQ multiplex PCR; TCRdb lists only in-frame clones, some missing. Of about 280,000 clones in the sample, roughly four fifths are singletons; the top ten hold 4.5% to 6%. The source material was PBMCs or T cells enriched from blood (not recorded which). The source of these receptors is a middle-aged man who had been exposed to COVID-19.

The rearrangement joins TRBV19 to TRBJ1-2; D call uncertain. The CDR3 covers 14 residues. The germline gives CDR1 LNHDA, CDR2 SQIVND (reference sequence). Trimming took off 2 bases at V and 8 bases at J, with 15 bases between the two ends. CDR3 coding DNA: TGTGCCAGTAGTATATCGCTCGGGGTGGGCGGCTACACCTTC. As protein: CASSISLGVGGYTF.

DNA of the CDR3: TGTGCCAGCATGGGAACCGGGACTAACACCGGGGAGCTGTTTTTT. Encoded protein: CASMGTGTNTGELFF. The chain joins TRBV28 to TRBJ2-2; D may be TRBD2 (6 bases). V was cut by 7 bases and J by 2 bases, with 14 bases left in between. The germline gives CDR1 MDHEN, CDR2 SYDVKM. The CDR3 is 15 residues long.

V usage is TRBV24-1 and J usage is TRBJ2-1; D may be TRBD2 (5 bases). This CDR3 is 15 amino acids long. The germline CDR1 and CDR2 sequences are KGHDR and SFDVKD. V lost 1 base and J lost 5, with 11 bases in between. The CDR3 coding sequence is TGTGCCACCAGTGATTTAAGAGGGAGCGACAATGAGCAGTTCTTC. This translates into CATSDLRGSDNEQFF.

This chain joins TRBV5-8 and TRBJ1-1; no reliable D call. Germline V gives CDR1 SGHTS, CDR2 YDEGEE. V lost 0 bases to trimming and J lost 3 bases, with 9 bases between them. CDR3 length: 14 residues. CDR3 sequence: CASSLVGRHTEAFF. CDR3 DNA: TGTGCCAGCAGCTTGGTAGGCAGGCACACTGAAGCTTTCTTT. Together with reference TRBV5-8 and TRBJ1-1, the CDR3 gives the full variable domain: EAGVTQSPTHLIKTRGQQATLRCSPISGHTSVYWYQQALGLGLQFLLWYDEGEERNRGNFPPRFSGRQFPNYSSELNVNALELEDSALYLCASSLVGRHTEAFFGQGTRLTVV.

This clone was seen only a few times. V gene TRBV10-1 combines with J gene TRBJ2-3; D is undetermined. Germline V gives CDR1 WNHNN, CDR2 SYGVQD (reference sequence). The CDR3 runs 15 residues. V lost 3 bases and J 2 bases, leaving 12 bases between the germline ends. Here the CDR3 DNA reads TGCGCCAGCAGTGATATTGGCGGCCTCACAGATACGCAGTATTTT. This gives the protein CASSDIGGLTDTQYF.

This clone was found a few times. This chain uses TRBV18 with TRBJ2-2, with D possibly being TRBD1 (5 bases). Per the germline V gene, CDR1 is KGHSH and CDR2 is LQKENI. The V gene lost 3 bases and the J gene lost 10 bases, with 9 bases spanning the gap. CDR3 length equals 12 residues. The CDR3 loop is CASSPQQEELFF. Written as DNA, the CDR3 is TGTGCCAGCTCACCGCAACAGGAGGAGCTGTTTTTT.

This clone was picked up a small number of times. The chain carries TRBV7-9 and TRBJ1-2, with 9 bases matching TRBD1. There are 14 residues in the CDR3. From germline, CDR1 is SEHNR and CDR2 FQNEAQ (reference sequence). V lost 5 bases and J lost 4; bases outside the gene matches: 5. The CDR3 loop is CASSTGQGFYGYTF. For the CDR3, the DNA is TGTGCCAGCAGCACGGGACAGGGCTTCTATGGCTACACCTTC.

The gene calls are TRBV29-1 and TRBJ2-1; TRBD1 might be the D (6 bases). The V and J ends lost 5 bases and 4 bases respectively, with 12 bases between them. Germline V gene data show CDR1 as SQVTM and CDR2 as ANQGSEA. CDR3 size: 13 residues. The CDR3 loop reads CSVPHQGYNEQFF. The CDR3 nucleotides are TGCAGCGTTCCCCATCAGGGGTACAATGAGCAGTTCTTC.

A single count supports this clone. V usage is TRBV5-1 and J usage is TRBJ2-1; tentatively, D is TRBD1 (6 bases). CDR3 length: 16 amino acids. Germline values: CDR1 SGHRS, CDR2 YFSETQ. Trimming left V 2 bases short and J 0 bases short, with 12 bases between. The CDR3 protein is CASSFTGLSSYNEQFF. Written as DNA, the CDR3 is TGCGCCAGCAGCTTCACAGGGCTTAGCTCCTACAATGAGCAGTTCTTC. Drawing the rest from reference TRBV5-1 and TRBJ2-1, the complete variable domain is KAGVTQTPRYLIKTRGQQVTLSCSPISGHRSVSWYQQTPGQGLQFLFEYFSETQRNKGNFPGRFSGRQFSNSRSEMNVSTLELGDSALYLCASSFTGLSSYNEQFFGPGTRLTVL.

This chain joins TRBV3-1 (or the pseudogene TRBV3-2) and TRBJ2-7; D is unclear. The germline V gene encodes CDR1 LGHDT and CDR2 YNNKEL (reference sequence). Trimming took off 2 bases at V and 0 bases at J, with 5 bases between the two ends. The CDR3 contains 13 residues. CDR3 nucleotides: TGTGCCAGCAGCCAACTGAGCTCCTACGAGCAGTACTTC. Protein product: CASSQLSSYEQYF.

In this sample, this clone turned up once. Here the CDR3 DNA reads TGTGCCAGCAGTTACTCCGGTCTCGCTGCTTTCTTT. Encoded protein: CASSYSGLAAFF. The chain couples TRBV6-5 to TRBJ1-1; D ambiguous. This CDR3 comprises 12 residues. The germline CDR1 and CDR2 sequences are MNHEY and SVGAGI. Deletions cut 0 bases from V and 11 bases from J, with 10 bases between.

CDR3 protein: CATYPGVAGGGRGSLAKNIQYF. The CDR3 coding sequence is TGTGCCACTTACCCAGGAGTAGCGGGAGGAGGGAGGGGTTCACTAGCCAAAAACATTCAGTACTTC. The genes are TRBV19 and TRBJ2-4, with 10 bases that match TRBD2. After removal of 10 bases from V and 0 bases from J, the junction contained 27 bases not matched to a gene. The germline V gene encodes CDR1 LNHDA and CDR2 SQIVND (reference sequence). There are 22 residues in the CDR3. The whole variable domain, remainder taken from reference TRBV19 and TRBJ2-4, is DGGITQSPKYLFRKEGQNVTLSCEQNLNHDAMYWYRQDPGQGLRLIYYSQIVNDFQKGDIAEGYSVSREKKESFPLTVTSAQKNPTAFYLCATYPGVAGGGRGSLAKNIQYFGAGTRLSVL.

The V call is TRBV5-6, the J call TRBJ2-1, with D perhaps matching TRBD2 (5 bases). The CDR3 is 16 amino acids. Trimming left V 6 bases short and J 9 bases short, with 25 bases between. Germline V gene sequence: CDR1 SGHDT, CDR2 YYEEEE. CDR3: CASKSRAEEREGEQFF. The DNA of the CDR3 is TGTGCCAGCAAAAGTCGGGCGGAGGAGAGAGAGGGTGAGCAGTTCTTC. The full variable domain, its missing parts supplied by reference TRBV5-6 and TRBJ2-1, is DAGVTQSPTHLIKTRGQQVTLRCSPKSGHDTVSWYQQALGQGPQFIFQYYEEEERQRGNFPDRFSGHQFPNYSSELNVNALLLGDSALYLCASKSRAEEREGEQFFGPGTRLTVL.

The chain is built from TRBV6-1 and TRBJ1-1; D is possibly TRBD1 (6 bases). This CDR3 has 15 amino acids. The V gene lost 3 bases and the J gene lost 0 bases, with 11 bases spanning the gap. Per germline, CDR1 MNHNS and CDR2 SASEGT. DNA of the CDR3: TGTGCCAGCAGTGAGATAAGGGGGATGAACACTGAAGCTTTCTTT. It is translated as CASSEIRGMNTEAFF.

This chain joins TRBV28 and TRBJ1-2; TRBD1 matches at 7 bases. V lost 8 bases, J lost 10 bases, and 19 bases stayed unmatched. Germline CDR1 MDHEN, CDR2 SYDVKM. This CDR3 is 15 amino acids long. CDR3 region: CASGLTSGTDQPYTF. CDR3 nucleotide sequence: TGTGCCAGCGGCCTAACTTCGGGGACAGACCAACCCTACACCTTC.

This clone turned up a few times. The V and J genes are TRBV4-1 and TRBJ2-7; a possible D gene is TRBD2 (6 bases). In germline, CDR1 is MGHRA, CDR2 YSYEKL. V was clipped by 3 bases and J by 4 bases, with 10 bases between them. The CDR3 extends over 13 amino acids. The CDR3 DNA reads as TGCGCCAGCAGCCAGTCTGCGGGGTACGAGCAGTACTTC. Amino acid sequence: CASSQSAGYEQYF.

The rearrangement links TRBV15 to TRBJ2-1; 10 positions agree with TRBD2. This CDR3 contains 16 residues. Losses at the gene ends were 3 bases for V and 4 bases for J; bases not matched to a gene: 6. The germline V gene encodes CDR1 LNHNV and CDR2 YYDKDF (reference sequence). The CDR3 loop reads CATSSGRTSGYNEQFF. The CDR3 DNA reads TGTGCCACCAGCAGCGGACGGACTAGCGGTTACAATGAGCAGTTCTTC.

This chain connects TRBV7-9 to TRBJ1-1; tentative D call: TRBD1 (5 bases). V lost 5 bases and J 13 bases, leaving 14 bases between the germline ends. Germline V CDR1 and CDR2: SEHNR, FQNEAQ (reference sequence). This CDR3 has 11 amino acids. CDR3 residues: CASSIGRGSFF. The CDR3 DNA reads TGTGCCAGCAGCATCGGTCGGGGGAGTTTCTTT.

The V gene is TRBV2, the J gene TRBJ2-5; D uncertain. Trimming removed 3 bases at V and 4 bases at J, with 3 bases between. This CDR3 spans 11 amino acids. Germline CDR1 is SNHLY and CDR2 is FYNNEI. DNA of the CDR3: TGTGCCAGCAGTGAGCGAGAGACCCAGTACTTC. Translation gives CASSERETQYF.

The V call is TRBV25-1, the J call TRBJ1-1; the D is unclear. CDR1 and CDR2 (germline): MGHDK, SYGVNS. The CDR3 has 14 amino acids. V dropped 6 bases and J dropped 1 base, with 12 bases sitting between them. CDR3 amino acids: CASRAPPGNTEAFF. The CDR3 nucleotides read TGTGCCAGCAGGGCACCCCCGGGGAACACTGAAGCTTTCTTT. Together with reference TRBV25-1 and TRBJ1-1, the CDR3 gives the full variable domain: EADIYQTPRYLVIGTGKKITLECSQTMGHDKMYWYQQDPGMELHLIHYSYGVNSTEKGDLSSESTVSRIRTEHFPLTLESARPSHTSQYLCASRAPPGNTEAFFGQGTRLTVV.

The rearrangement links TRBV12-5 to TRBJ1-2; D remains ambiguous. The CDR3 runs to 14 residues. Trimming took 7 bases from V and 4 from J, leaving 16 bases between them. Germline CDR1 LGHNT, CDR2 FRNRAP. DNA for the CDR3: TGTGCTAGTGCTGGAGCCCCGCCGGCCTATGGCTACACCTTC. Its protein is CASAGAPPAYGYTF.

The chain couples TRBV11-2 to TRBJ1-6, with D perhaps TRBD1 (5 bases). V dropped 1 base and J dropped 13 bases, with 8 bases sitting between them. Germline CDR1 and CDR2: SGHAT and FQNNGV. CDR3 size: 12 residues. The CDR3 is CASSLAGDPLHF. CDR3 DNA: TGTGCCAGCAGCTTAGCGGGGGACCCCCTCCACTTT.

This clone has only one observation. The chain joins TRBV2 to TRBJ1-3; tentatively, D is TRBD1 (6 bases). The CDR3 totals 15 residues. V was pared by 3 bases and J by 5 bases, with 14 bases between. CDR1 and CDR2 from the germline V gene are SNHLY and FYNNEI. The CDR3 DNA follows: TGTGCCAGCAGTGAGACAGGATGGGCCAGAAACACCATATATTTT. This sequence encodes CASSETGWARNTIYF.

The genes are TRBV9 and TRBJ1-6; unclear D gene. The V gene lost 0 bases and the J gene lost 9 bases, with 10 bases spanning the gap. This CDR3 contains 14 residues. Germline V lookup: CDR1 SGDLS, CDR2 YYNGEE. In DNA form, the CDR3 reads TGTGCCAGCAGCGTAGCTGCATTCGGTTCACCCCTCCACTTT. The encoded protein is CASSVAAFGSPLHF.

This clone was seen only once. V gene TRBV3-1 (or the pseudogene TRBV3-2) combines with J gene TRBJ1-1, with D possibly matching TRBD1 (5 bases). CDR1 is LGHDT and CDR2 is YNNKEL in the germline V gene (reference sequence). V lost 4 bases, J lost 7 bases, and 13 bases lay in between. The CDR3 runs 13 residues. This chain's CDR3 is CASSPLGADEAFF. CDR3 nucleotide sequence: TGTGCCAGCAGCCCGTTAGGGGCTGATGAAGCTTTCTTT.

The DNA of the CDR3 is TGTGCCAGCAGCCAAGCCTCTACTAGCATGAGCAATCAGCCCCAGCATTTT. Translated, it gives CASSQASTSMSNQPQHF. The chain has TRBV4-2 and TRBJ1-5, with D uncertain. V lost 1 base and J 1 base, leaving 14 bases between the germline ends. The CDR3 runs 17 residues. CDR1 and CDR2 from the germline V gene are LGHNA and YNFKEQ.

This clone has just one count. This rearrangement joins TRBV2 to TRBJ1-5, with D tentatively TRBD1 (5 bases). The CDR3 has 15 amino acids. Germline CDR1 is SNHLY and CDR2 is FYNNEI. Deletions cut 8 bases from V and 6 bases from J, with 20 bases between. The CDR3 loop is CASQTMEGISQPQHF. Written as DNA, the CDR3 is TGTGCCAGCCAAACTATGGAGGGGATAAGTCAGCCCCAGCATTTT.

The chain is built from TRBV6-5 and TRBJ1-6, with D hard to call. V was shortened by 0 bases and J by 7 bases, with 10 bases between the two germline ends. The V gene's germline CDR1 is MNHEY and CDR2 SVGAGI. The CDR3 consists of 15 residues. CDR3 loop: CASSYSEGRNSPLHF. As DNA, the CDR3 is TGTGCCAGCAGTTACTCAGAGGGAAGAAATTCACCCCTCCACTTT.

This clone was found once. The rearrangement uses TRBV3-1 (or the pseudogene TRBV3-2) and TRBJ2-2; 7 bases agree with TRBD1. This CDR3 has 17 amino acids. V lost 4 bases and J lost 0; bases outside the gene matches: 8. The germline V gene has CDR1 LGHDT and CDR2 YNNKEL (reference sequence). The CDR3 DNA reads as TGTGCCAGCAGCCGGACCCCGGGACAGACGAACACCGGGGAGCTGTTTTTT. Encoded protein: CASSRTPGQTNTGELFF.